Described below is a single TCR beta chain sequence and its context. The sample is drawn from a study of CD8+ T cells in alopecia areata. Whole-study context: Each of the treated patients was given oral tofacitinib, 5 to 10 mg twice daily, for moderate-to-severe alopecia areata. Once tofacitinib had been taken for 6 to 18 months, 6 months off drug followed.

Germline V gene lookup returns CDR1 MNHNS and CDR2 SASEGT. The V and J ends lost 1 base and 7 bases, in that order; junction bases with no gene match: 5. The CDR3 is 14 residues long. Following RNA extraction, reverse transcription yielded cDNA that acted as the sequencing template. Sequencing was performed with immunoSEQ multiplex PCR; in TCRdb, only in-frame clones are kept and a portion is missing. The data contain roughly 130,000 clones, approximately 58% of them seen just once; the ten biggest clones take up 3.5% to 5%. The gene calls are TRBV6-1 and TRBJ2-5; the match to TRBD1 covers 8 bases. The sequence derives from a human donor with alopecia areata. The sequencing here drew on CD4+ T cells sorted from blood, taken at week 0. In DNA form, the CDR3 reads TGTGCCAGCAGTGAAGAATTGGGGACAGGGACCCAGTACTTC. This translates into CASSEELGTGTQYF.